The present T cell receptor beta chain was sequenced within a study of cytomegalovirus exposure and HLA in healthy donors. Notes on this clone: The antigen remains undetermined.

CDR1 and CDR2 from the germline V gene are SGHVS and FQNEAQ. After removal of 5 bases from V and 0 bases from J, the junction contained 3 bases not matched to a gene. This CDR3 region has 15 residues. General study results and limits: It was taken for granted in presence/absence analyses that sequencing depth across donors was roughly uniform. An analysis was carried out later, and it reportedly showed fewer N-insertions in an Asian-associated ancestry cluster than the approximately 610-donor mean.

PCR involved 60 Vbeta and 13 Jbeta primers. Under the authors' procedure: Among the unique TCR beta chains that a later analysis counted, about 86 million in all, around 11 million were shared. The method was immunoSEQ multiplex PCR; TCRdb's version includes in-frame clones alone and lacks a portion of them. V and J calls and clone size are as listed in that table; D and trimming were resolved from the DNA. The sample gives approximately 180,000 clones, about 85% of which show up once; roughly 1.5% is in the top ten. The origin of this receptor is a woman between 45 and 60 years old in good health and CMV-seronegative. The sequencing input was PBMCs. V is TRBV7-8 and J is TRBJ2-1, with TRBD1 matching 8 bases. This CDR3 is CASSPTGGSYNEQFF. CDR3 DNA: TGTGCCAGCAGCCCCACAGGGGGCTCCTACAATGAGCAGTTCTTC.